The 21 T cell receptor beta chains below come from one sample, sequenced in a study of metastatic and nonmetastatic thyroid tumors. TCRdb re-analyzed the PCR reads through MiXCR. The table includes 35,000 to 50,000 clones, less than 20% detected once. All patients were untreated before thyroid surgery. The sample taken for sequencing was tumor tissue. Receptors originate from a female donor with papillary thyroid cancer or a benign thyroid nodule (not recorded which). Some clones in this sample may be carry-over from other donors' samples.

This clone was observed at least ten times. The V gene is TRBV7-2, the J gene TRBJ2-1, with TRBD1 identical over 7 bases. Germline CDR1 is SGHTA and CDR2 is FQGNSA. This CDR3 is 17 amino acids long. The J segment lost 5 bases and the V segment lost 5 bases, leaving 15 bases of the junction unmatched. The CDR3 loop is CASSARPLATGHNEQFF. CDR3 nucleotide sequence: TGTGCCAGCAGCGCCCGGCCCCTCGCGACAGGGCACAATGAGCAGTTCTTC.

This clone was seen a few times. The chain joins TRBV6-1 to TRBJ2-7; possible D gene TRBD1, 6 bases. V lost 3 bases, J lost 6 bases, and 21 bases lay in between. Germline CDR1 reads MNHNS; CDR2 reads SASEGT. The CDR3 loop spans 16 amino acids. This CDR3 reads CASSDFFRTVVTEQYF. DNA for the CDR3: TGTGCCAGCAGTGATTTTTTTCGGACAGTGGTCACCGAGCAGTACTTC.

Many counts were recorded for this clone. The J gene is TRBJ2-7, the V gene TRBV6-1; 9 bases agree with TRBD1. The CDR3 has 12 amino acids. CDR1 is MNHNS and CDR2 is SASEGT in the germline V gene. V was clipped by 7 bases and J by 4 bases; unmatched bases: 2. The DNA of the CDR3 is TGTGCCAGCAAGGGACAGGGTTACGAGCAGTACTTC. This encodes CASKGQGYEQYF.

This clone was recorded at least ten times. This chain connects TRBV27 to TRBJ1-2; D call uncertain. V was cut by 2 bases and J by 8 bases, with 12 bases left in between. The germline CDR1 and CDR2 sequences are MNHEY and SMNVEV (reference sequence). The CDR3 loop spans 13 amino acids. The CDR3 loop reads CASSLKGSKGYTF. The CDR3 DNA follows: TGTGCCAGCAGTTTAAAGGGAAGTAAGGGCTACACCTTC.

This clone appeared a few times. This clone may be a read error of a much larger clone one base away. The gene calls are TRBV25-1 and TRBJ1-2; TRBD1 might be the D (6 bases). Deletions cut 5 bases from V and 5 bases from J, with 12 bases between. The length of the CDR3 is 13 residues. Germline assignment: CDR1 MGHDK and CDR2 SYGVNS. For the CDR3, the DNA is TGTGCCAGCAGTTCGGGACAACTGTATGGCTACACCTTC. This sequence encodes CASSSGQLYGYTF.

The CDR3 region has the DNA TGTGGCATCAGCCTAGGGACACGGGGGCCGGGGGAGCAGTACTTC. Translation gives CGISLGTRGPGEQYF. The chain has TRBV3-1 and TRBJ2-7; tentatively, D is TRBD1 or TRBD2 (6 bases each). CDR1 is LGHDT and CDR2 is YNNKEL in the germline V gene (reference sequence). This CDR3 region has 15 residues.

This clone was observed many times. The CDR3 region has the DNA TGTGCCAGCAGCGTTAGACTAGCGGGGCCTTTGAGGGGCGCAGATACGCAGTATTTT. The encoded protein is CASSVRLAGPLRGADTQYF. The V call is TRBV9, the J call TRBJ2-3; 11 positions match TRBD2. V dropped 2 bases and J dropped 4; count of bases not matched to a gene: 15. The CDR3 totals 19 residues. CDR1 is SGDLS, CDR2 YYNGEE, per germline.

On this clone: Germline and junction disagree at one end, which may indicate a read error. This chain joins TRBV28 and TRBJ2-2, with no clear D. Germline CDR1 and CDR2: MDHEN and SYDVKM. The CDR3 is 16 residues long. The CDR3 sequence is CASSLPVGGNTRELFF. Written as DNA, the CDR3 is TGTGCCAGCAGCCTCCCCGTGGGCGGTAACACCAGGGAGCTGTTTTTT.

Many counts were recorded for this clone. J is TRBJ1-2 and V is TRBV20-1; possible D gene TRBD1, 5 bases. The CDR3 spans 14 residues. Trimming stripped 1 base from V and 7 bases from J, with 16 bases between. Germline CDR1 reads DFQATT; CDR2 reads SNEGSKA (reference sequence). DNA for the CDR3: TGCAGTGCTAGAGGGGGACCCCAGCACTGTGGCTACACCTTC. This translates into CSARGGPQHCGYTF.

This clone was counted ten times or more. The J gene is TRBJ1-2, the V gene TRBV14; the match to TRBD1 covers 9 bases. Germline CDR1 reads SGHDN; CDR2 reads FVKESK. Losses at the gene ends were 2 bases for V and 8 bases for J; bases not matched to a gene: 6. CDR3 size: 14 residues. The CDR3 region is CASSQQTGGEGYTF. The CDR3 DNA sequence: TGTGCCAGCAGCCAACAGACAGGGGGTGAGGGCTACACCTTC.

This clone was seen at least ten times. Here the CDR3 reads CASSLSHIAGEQYF. In DNA form, the CDR3 reads TGTGCCAGCAGCTTATCACACATAGCGGGCGAGCAGTACTTC. The chain employs TRBV11-2 and TRBJ2-7; TRBD2 agrees at 7 bases. J gave up 6 bases and V 2 bases, and 7 bases lay outside the gene matches. CDR1 is SGHAT and CDR2 is FQNNGV in the germline V gene. This CDR3 comprises 14 residues.

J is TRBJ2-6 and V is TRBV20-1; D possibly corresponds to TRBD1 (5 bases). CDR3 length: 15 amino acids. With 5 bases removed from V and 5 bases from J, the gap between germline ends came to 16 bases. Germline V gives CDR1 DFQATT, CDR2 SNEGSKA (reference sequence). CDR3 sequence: CSASGLSAWANVLTF. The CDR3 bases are TGCAGTGCTTCAGGGTTATCAGCTTGGGCCAACGTCCTGACTTTC.

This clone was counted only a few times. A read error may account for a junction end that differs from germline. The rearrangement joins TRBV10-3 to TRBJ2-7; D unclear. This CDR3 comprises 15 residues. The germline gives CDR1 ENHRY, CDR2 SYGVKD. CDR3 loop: CAISESDQNGYEQYF. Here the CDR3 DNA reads TGCGCCATCAGTGAGTCTGATCAAAATGGGTACGAGCAGTACTTC.

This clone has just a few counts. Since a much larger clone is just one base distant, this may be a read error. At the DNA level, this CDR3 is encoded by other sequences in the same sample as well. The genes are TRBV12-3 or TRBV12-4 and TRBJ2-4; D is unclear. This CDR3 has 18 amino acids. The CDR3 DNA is TGTGCCAGCAGTTTAGTCTCGGTGGGTGGTTATGACAAAAACATTCAATACTTC. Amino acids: CASSLVSVGGYDKNIQYF.

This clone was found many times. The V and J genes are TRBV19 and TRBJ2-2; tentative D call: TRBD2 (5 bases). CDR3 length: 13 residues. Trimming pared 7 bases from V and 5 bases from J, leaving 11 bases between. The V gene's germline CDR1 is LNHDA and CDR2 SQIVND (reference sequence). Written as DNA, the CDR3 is TGTGCCAGTAAGGGCGGAGGAACCGGGGAGCTGTTTTTT. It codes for CASKGGGTGELFF. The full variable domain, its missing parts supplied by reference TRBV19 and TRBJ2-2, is DGGITQSPKYLFRKEGQNVTLSCEQNLNHDAMYWYRQDPGQGLRLIYYSQIVNDFQKGDIAEGYSVSREKKESFPLTVTSAQKNPTAFYLCASKGGGTGELFFGEGSRLTVL.

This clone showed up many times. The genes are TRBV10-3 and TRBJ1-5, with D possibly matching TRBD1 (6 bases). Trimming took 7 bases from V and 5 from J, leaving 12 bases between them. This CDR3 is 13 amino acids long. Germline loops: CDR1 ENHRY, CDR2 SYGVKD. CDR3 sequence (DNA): TGTGCCATCAAACAGGGTTTGGATCAGCCCCAGCATTTT. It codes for CAIKQGLDQPQHF.

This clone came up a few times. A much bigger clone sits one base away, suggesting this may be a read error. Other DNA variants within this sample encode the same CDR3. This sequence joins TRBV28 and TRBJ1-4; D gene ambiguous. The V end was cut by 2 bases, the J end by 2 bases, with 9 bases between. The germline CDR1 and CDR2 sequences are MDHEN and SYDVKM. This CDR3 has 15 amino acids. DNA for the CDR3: TGTGCCAGCAGTTTACCCGGTACGACTAATGAAAAACTGTTTTTT. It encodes CASSLPGTTNEKLFF. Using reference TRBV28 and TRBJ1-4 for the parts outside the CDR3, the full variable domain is DVKVTQSSRYLVKRTGEKVFLECVQDMDHENMFWYRQDPGLGLRLIYFSYDVKMKEKGDIPEGYSVSREKKERFSLILESASTNQTSMYLCASSLPGTTNEKLFFGSGTQLSVL.

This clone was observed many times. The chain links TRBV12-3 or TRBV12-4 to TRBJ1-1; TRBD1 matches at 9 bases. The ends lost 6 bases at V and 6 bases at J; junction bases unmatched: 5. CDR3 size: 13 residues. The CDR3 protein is CASRPTGGAEAFF. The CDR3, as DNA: TGTGCCAGCAGGCCCACAGGGGGCGCTGAAGCTTTCTTT.

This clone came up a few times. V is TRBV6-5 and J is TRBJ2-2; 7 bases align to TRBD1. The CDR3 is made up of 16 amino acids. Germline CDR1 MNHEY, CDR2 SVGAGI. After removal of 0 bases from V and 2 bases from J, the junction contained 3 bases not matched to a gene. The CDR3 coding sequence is TGTGCCAGCAGTTACTCCTGGACAGGCAACACCGGGGAGCTGTTTTTT. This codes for CASSYSWTGNTGELFF.

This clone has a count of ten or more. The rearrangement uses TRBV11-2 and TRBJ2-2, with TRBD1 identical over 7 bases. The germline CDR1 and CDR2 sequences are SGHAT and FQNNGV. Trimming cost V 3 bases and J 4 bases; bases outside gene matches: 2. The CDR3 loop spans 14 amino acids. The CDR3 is CASSLDRTTGELFF. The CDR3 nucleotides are TGTGCCAGCAGCTTGGACAGGACCACCGGGGAGCTGTTTTTT. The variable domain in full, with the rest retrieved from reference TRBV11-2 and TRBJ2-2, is EAGVAQSPRYKIIEKRQSVAFWCNPISGHATLYWYQQILGQGPKLLIQFQNNGVVDDSQLPKDRFSAERLKGVDSTLKIQPAKLEDSAVYLCASSLDRTTGELFFGEGSRLTVL.

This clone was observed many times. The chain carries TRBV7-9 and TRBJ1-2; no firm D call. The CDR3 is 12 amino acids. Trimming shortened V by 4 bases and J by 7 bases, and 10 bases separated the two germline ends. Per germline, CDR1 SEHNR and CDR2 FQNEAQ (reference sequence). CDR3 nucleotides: TGTGCCAGCAGCTATGTGGTGGTTGGCTACACCTTC. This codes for CASSYVVVGYTF. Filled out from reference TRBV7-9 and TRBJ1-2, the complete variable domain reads DTGVSQNPRHKITKRGQNVTFRCDPISEHNRLYWYRQTLGQGPEFLTYFQNEAQLEKSRLLSDRFSAERPKGSFSTLEIQRTEQGDSAMYLCASSYVVVGYTFGSGTRLTVV.